This passage covers 27 T cell receptor beta chains from one sample sequenced in a study of T-cell memory formation after mild COVID-19 (dated by TCRdb to about 2021). To prepare the library, 5' RACE was applied. TCRdb shows the sequencer as Illumina NovaSeq 6000. TCRdb trimmed the raw reads at Q25, called clones with MiXCR and kept productive beta chains. Records with the same CDR3 protein are collapsed into one entry carrying the most frequent genes and DNA. The sample table contains about 290,000 distinct CDR3 sequences; only one count was recorded for roughly 17% of them. The ten largest clones represent 23% of the sample. The sample taken for sequencing was PBMCs or a T cell subset sorted from them (not recorded which). All receptors come from a man between 18 and 29 years old who had mild COVID-19 (a few samples of this study predate the infection). The sample titles of this study are shuffled in the database, so cell type and time point are left out; the donor was told from shared clones.

J is TRBJ2-1 and V is TRBV24-1, with 8 bases that match TRBD2. CDR3 length equals 15 residues. The germline gives CDR1 KGHDR, CDR2 SFDVKD. J lost 9 bases, V lost 5 bases, and 11 bases had no gene match. This CDR3 is CATSGNGGAGREQFF. As DNA, the CDR3 is TGTGCCACCAGTGGAAACGGGGGGGCAGGGCGTGAGCAGTTCTTC.

V is TRBV11-2 and J is TRBJ2-5; TRBD1 aligns across 9 bases. Germline loops: CDR1 SGHAT, CDR2 FQNNGV. The CDR3 totals 13 residues. V dropped 4 bases and J dropped 10; count of bases not matched to a gene: 7. The CDR3 nucleotides are TGTGCCAGCAGCTCACAGGGGGCGAGGGACCAGTACTTC. Its translation: CASSSQGARDQYF.

This clonotype was detected only a few times. The chain combines TRBV3-1 with TRBJ1-6; D is perhaps TRBD1 (6 bases). V was trimmed by 1 base and J by 4 bases, leaving 11 bases between them. The germline V gene has CDR1 LGHDT and CDR2 YNNKEL (reference sequence). CDR3 length equals 16 residues. The CDR3 region has the DNA TGTGCCAGCAGCCAAGGACAGGCCGTATATAATTCACCCCTCCACTTT. Translation: CASSQGQAVYNSPLHF. Variable domain in full (rest from reference TRBV3-1 and TRBJ1-6): DTAVSQTPKYLVTQMGNDKSIKCEQNLGHDTMYWYKQDSKKFLKIMFSYNNKELIINETVPNRFSPKSPDKAHLNLHINSLELGDSAVYFCASSQGQAVYNSPLHFGNGTRLTVT.

This clonotype was picked up many times. The chain carries TRBV6-6 and TRBJ1-5; 7 nucleotides align to TRBD1. Germline V gene sequence: CDR1 MNHNY, CDR2 SVGAGI (reference sequence). This CDR3 has 14 residues. V was pared by 5 bases and J by 6 bases, with 7 bases of the junction left unmatched. For the CDR3, the DNA is TGTGCCAGCAGTGATCTTACAGGGGTTCAGCCCCAGCATTTT. Translating it yields CASSDLTGVQPQHF.

The table lists this clonotype with many counts. The V gene is TRBV4-1, the J gene TRBJ1-1; D may be TRBD1 (6 bases). The CDR3 loop spans 14 amino acids. V shed 5 bases and J shed 5 bases, with 15 bases lying between them. From germline, CDR1 is MGHRA and CDR2 YSYEKL. The CDR3 DNA is TGCGCCAGCAGCGTATACAGGGTAGGGACTGAAGCTTTCTTT. Its protein product is CASSVYRVGTEAFF.

This chain uses TRBV10-3 with TRBJ2-2; D unresolved. V lost 3 bases, J lost 4 bases, and 9 bases lay in between. From germline, CDR1 is ENHRY and CDR2 SYGVKD. CDR3 length equals 14 residues. CDR3 region: CAISDSRSTGELFF. The CDR3 DNA is TGTGCCATCAGTGATTCACGTTCCACCGGGGAGCTGTTTTTT.

CDR3 nucleotides: TGTGCCAGCAGGAGGGACTGGAACACTGAAGCTTTCTTT. Protein: CASRRDWNTEAFF. The genes are TRBV2 and TRBJ1-1; possible D gene TRBD1, 5 bases. Deletions cut 6 bases from V and 1 base from J, with 9 bases between. CDR3 size: 13 residues. Germline CDR1 reads SNHLY; CDR2 reads FYNNEI.

V and J are TRBV5-1 and TRBJ2-2, with a weak D call TRBD1 (6 bases). The CDR3 spans 14 residues. The germline V and J ends were trimmed by 6 bases and 4 bases, with 13 bases remaining between them. Germline CDR1 SGHRS, CDR2 YFSETQ. CDR3 residues: CASNWKGGTGELFF. CDR3 in DNA: TGCGCCAGCAATTGGAAAGGGGGCACCGGGGAGCTGTTTTTT. Combining the CDR3 with reference TRBV5-1 and TRBJ2-2 gives the whole variable domain KAGVTQTPRYLIKTRGQQVTLSCSPISGHRSVSWYQQTPGQGLQFLFEYFSETQRNKGNFPGRFSGRQFSNSRSEMNVSTLELGDSALYLCASNWKGGTGELFFGEGSRLTVL.

The chain recombines TRBV20-1 with TRBJ2-5; TRBD2 matches at 9 bases. The germline CDR1 and CDR2 sequences are DFQATT and SNEGSKA (reference sequence). V lost 3 bases, J lost 5 bases, and 10 bases stayed unmatched. The CDR3 is made up of 15 amino acids. Here the CDR3 DNA reads TGCAGTGCTAGCGACCTGAGCGGGGGGCCGGAGACCCAGTACTTC. Protein product: CSASDLSGGPETQYF.

This clonotype was detected only a few times. This chain joins TRBV5-1 and TRBJ1-2; D is perhaps TRBD1 (5 bases). From germline, CDR1 is SGHRS and CDR2 YFSETQ. The germline V and J ends were trimmed by 2 bases and 2 bases, with 13 bases remaining between them. The length of the CDR3 is 15 residues. The CDR3 bases are TGCGCCAGCAGCTTCGAGGGACGGAACAACTATGGCTACACCTTC. Translating it yields CASSFEGRNNYGYTF.

The chain joins TRBV7-8 to TRBJ1-5, with 9 bases identical to TRBD1. Germline-derived CDR1 and CDR2 are SGHVS and FQNEAQ. Trimming at V came to 11 bases and at J to 2 bases, leaving 4 bases not matched to a gene. This CDR3 has 13 amino acids. In DNA form, the CDR3 reads TGTGCCTCGTGGACAGGGGGCAATCAGCCCCAGCATTTT. It codes for CASWTGGNQPQHF.

This chain joins TRBV7-2 and TRBJ2-1; D might be TRBD2 (5 bases). CDR3 length equals 15 residues. The ends were cut back, 1 base at V and 7 bases at J, with 14 bases in the middle. Per the germline V gene, CDR1 is SGHTA and CDR2 is FQGNSA. The DNA for the CDR3 is TGTGCCAGCAGCTTAGAGGACGGGGAGTGGAATGAGCAGTTCTTC. It translates to CASSLEDGEWNEQFF. The variable domain in full, completed from reference TRBV7-2 and TRBJ2-1, reads GAGVSQSPSNKVTEKGKDVELRCDPISGHTALYWYRQSLGQGLEFLIYFQGNSAPDKSGLPSDRFSAERTGGSVSTLTIQRTQQEDSAVYLCASSLEDGEWNEQFFGPGTRLTVL.

The CDR3, as DNA: TGTGCCACCAGCAGATTTGGGACTAGCGGCACAGATACGCAGTATTTT. Protein product: CATSRFGTSGTDTQYF. The V call is TRBV15, the J call TRBJ2-3; 10 bases map to TRBD2. This CDR3 region has 16 residues. Germline CDR1 and CDR2: LNHNV and YYDKDF (reference sequence). After removal of 2 bases from V and 1 base from J, the junction contained 3 bases not matched to a gene.

The V and J genes are TRBV20-1 and TRBJ2-1; maybe TRBD1 (5 bases). Trimming took 0 bases from V and 4 from J, leaving 13 bases between them. Germline CDR1 is DFQATT and CDR2 is SNEGSKA (reference sequence). The CDR3 consists of 15 residues. CDR3: CSARDSWGTYNEQFF. Here the CDR3 DNA reads TGCAGTGCTAGAGATTCGTGGGGCACTTACAATGAGCAGTTCTTC.

Many counts were recorded for this clonotype. This rearrangement joins TRBV12-3 or TRBV12-4 to TRBJ2-3, with D perhaps matching TRBD2 (7 bases). The CDR3 has 15 residues. Trimming pared 4 bases from V and 3 bases from J, leaving 14 bases between. The CDR3: CASSSTGGVTDTQYF. The CDR3 DNA reads TGTGCCAGCAGTTCTACGGGGGGCGTGACAGATACGCAGTATTTT.

The rearrangement joins TRBV7-2 to TRBJ1-1; D is possibly TRBD1 (5 bases). Per the germline V gene, CDR1 is SGHTA and CDR2 is FQGNSA. This CDR3 has 16 residues. The ends were cut back, 1 base at V and 1 base at J, with 13 bases in the middle. The DNA of the CDR3 is TGTGCCAGCAGCTTAGGCGGGGGGATGGAGAACACTGAAGCTTTCTTT. Amino acids: CASSLGGGMENTEAFF.

This clonotype was counted only a few times. The chain recombines TRBV6-5 with TRBJ1-2, with 8 nucleotides matching TRBD1. CDR1 is MNHEY, CDR2 SVGAGI, per germline. Germline trimming cut 3 bases from V and 8 bases from J; bases unmatched to any gene: 11. The CDR3 is made up of 15 amino acids. Here the CDR3 reads CASSYWDRSDGGYTF. The CDR3 DNA reads TGTGCCAGCAGTTATTGGGACAGGAGTGATGGGGGCTACACCTTC.

The chain has TRBV12-5 and TRBJ2-2; D is unresolved. There are 12 residues in the CDR3. V lost 5 bases, J lost 7 bases, and 8 bases lay in between. Germline loops: CDR1 LGHNT, CDR2 FRNRAP. CDR3 sequence reads: CASGPPSGELFF. The CDR3 nucleotides are TGTGCTAGTGGTCCACCCAGCGGGGAGCTGTTTTTT.

The chain combines TRBV18 with TRBJ2-2; D is unresolved. CDR3 size: 13 residues. CDR1 and CDR2 from the germline V gene are KGHSH and LQKENI. The V and J ends lost 6 bases and 5 bases respectively, with 10 bases between them. The CDR3 here is CASSYERTGELFF. The CDR3 nucleotides are TGTGCCAGCTCTTACGAGAGGACCGGGGAGCTGTTTTTT.

Only a few counts were recorded for this clonotype. The chain carries TRBV7-9 and TRBJ1-1, with D tentatively TRBD1 (5 bases). CDR1 SEHNR and CDR2 FQNEAQ come from the germline V gene (reference sequence). The CDR3 sequence is 15 residues long. The germline V and J ends were trimmed by 3 bases and 1 base, with 12 bases remaining between them. CDR3 in amino acids: CASSFPLTGNTEAFF. CDR3 coding DNA: TGTGCCAGCAGCTTTCCCCTTACAGGGAACACTGAAGCTTTCTTT.

This clonotype has at least ten counts. This chain joins TRBV18 and TRBJ2-7; D ambiguous. Trimming took 3 bases from V and 5 from J, leaving 11 bases between them. CDR3 length equals 13 residues. Germline V gives CDR1 KGHSH, CDR2 LQKENI. This CDR3 reads CASSPLDGDEQYF. The DNA of the CDR3 is TGTGCCAGCTCACCCCTGGACGGTGACGAGCAGTACTTC. The full variable domain, rest sourced from reference TRBV18 and TRBJ2-7, is NAGVMQNPRHLVRRRGQEARLRCSPMKGHSHVYWYRQLPEEGLKFMVYLQKENIIDESGMPKERFSAEFPKEGPSILRIQQVVRGDSAAYFCASSPLDGDEQYFGPGTRLTVT.

This chain links TRBV5-1 with TRBJ2-7; 7 nucleotides agree with TRBD1. This CDR3 region has 14 residues. The junction had 6 bases not matched to a gene; V was cut back by 0 bases and J by 6 bases. Germline-derived CDR1 and CDR2 are SGHRS and YFSETQ. For the CDR3, the DNA is TGCGCCAGCAGCTTGGTCCCCACAGGGGTCGAGCAGTACTTC. Translation gives CASSLVPTGVEQYF.

This clonotype has only a few counts. The V call is TRBV6-6, the J call TRBJ1-2; a weak D match, TRBD1 (6 bases). CDR3 length equals 15 residues. V dropped 0 bases and J dropped 3 bases, with 11 bases sitting between them. Germline V gene lookup returns CDR1 MNHNY and CDR2 SVGAGI (reference sequence). The CDR3 sequence is CASSYSYRDDYGYTF. In nucleotides, the CDR3 is TGTGCCAGCAGTTACTCGTACAGGGATGACTATGGCTACACCTTC.

This clonotype was seen a single time. The genes are TRBV4-3 and TRBJ2-2; 13 bases map to TRBD2. V was clipped by 5 bases and J by 5 bases; unmatched bases: 5. This CDR3 is built from 16 residues. Germline V CDR1 and CDR2: LGHNA, YSLEER. The CDR3 reads CASSEGLAGVTGELFF. In DNA form, the CDR3 reads TGCGCCAGCAGCGAAGGACTAGCGGGGGTTACCGGGGAGCTGTTTTTT.

This clonotype was observed a handful of times. The rearrangement joins TRBV3-1 to TRBJ2-3; D call uncertain. Trimming took off 6 bases at V and 5 bases at J, with 15 bases between the two ends. Per germline, CDR1 LGHDT and CDR2 YNNKEL (reference sequence). The CDR3 extends over 14 amino acids. CDR3 sequence (DNA): TGTGCCAGCAGTCTAAGGGCATCAAGAGATACGCAGTATTTT. Translation: CASSLRASRDTQYF.

This sequence joins TRBV28 and TRBJ1-2, with D unresolved. Trimming removed 9 bases from V and 8 bases from J, with 16 bases in between. CDR1 is MDHEN, CDR2 SYDVKM, per germline. The CDR3 spans 12 residues. The CDR3 coding sequence is TGTGCCAGTTCCACGTCCGGCCTAGGCTACACCTTC. It encodes CASSTSGLGYTF.

V gene TRBV7-2 combines with J gene TRBJ2-5; no reliable D call. V lost 1 base and J 5 bases, leaving 20 bases between the germline ends. CDR1 and CDR2 from the germline V gene are SGHTA and FQGNSA. The CDR3 runs to 17 residues. The CDR3 is CASSLELGGRARETQYF. CDR3 DNA sequence: TGTGCCAGCAGCTTAGAGTTGGGCGGCCGGGCGCGGGAGACCCAGTACTTC.